The 9 T cell receptor beta chains below were found in one sample sequenced in a study of blood T cells in healthy people across ages. Together with a sample-barcoded 5' primer, a J-beta primer mix was included in a second PCR lasting roughly 6 to 12 cycles. TCRdb reprocessed the 5' RACE reads via MiXCR and lists one record per CDR3 protein. The profile shows over a million distinct CDR3 sequences, more than 40% of them singletons. Sequenced: blood. The source of these receptors is a woman aged 55-70 years in good health.

This clonotype was observed many times. The chain uses TRBV29-1 and TRBJ2-7, with TRBD2 as a possible D gene (6 bases). The CDR3 is 13 residues long. V lost 3 bases to trimming and J lost 1 base, with 10 bases between them. The germline gives CDR1 SQVTM, CDR2 ANQGSEA. The CDR3 here is CSVEGDWSYEQYF. The CDR3 region has the DNA TGCAGCGTTGAGGGGGACTGGTCCTACGAGCAGTACTTC.

This chain joins TRBV10-3 and TRBJ2-1; D is possibly TRBD2 (5 bases). In germline, CDR1 is ENHRY, CDR2 SYGVKD. CDR3 length: 16 residues. V lost 3 bases, J lost 0 bases, and 12 bases lay in between. CDR3 loop: CAISDGSVYSYNEQFF. In DNA form, the CDR3 reads TGTGCCATCAGTGACGGTAGCGTTTACTCCTACAATGAGCAGTTCTTC.

The chain couples TRBV7-9 to TRBJ2-3, with D possibly TRBD2 on 7 matching bases. The CDR3 has 15 residues. V was trimmed by 7 bases and J by 5 bases, leaving 19 bases between them. The germline CDR1 and CDR2 sequences are SEHNR and FQNEAQ (reference sequence). CDR3 nucleotide sequence: TGTGCCAGCACCTTGGACAGCGGGGCGGGAGATACGCAGTATTTT. As protein: CASTLDSGAGDTQYF.

The sample holds one count of this clonotype. V gene TRBV4-1 combines with J gene TRBJ2-1; TRBD2 is a possible D gene (6 bases). From germline, CDR1 is MGHRA and CDR2 YSYEKL. The V and J ends lost 4 bases and 7 bases respectively, with 17 bases between them. The CDR3 extends over 15 amino acids. CDR3 sequence (DNA): TGCGCCAGCAGCCCCCGAGGAGGGACCCCAAATGAGCAGTTCTTC. As protein: CASSPRGGTPNEQFF.

This chain links TRBV27 with TRBJ2-7; maybe TRBD1 (6 bases). V was clipped by 5 bases and J by 2 bases, with 13 bases between them. CDR1 and CDR2 from the germline V gene are MNHEY and SMNVEV (reference sequence). This CDR3 has 14 residues. CDR3 DNA sequence: TGTGCCAGCAGTATCGGACAGCTACCCTACGAGCAGTACTTC. Translated, it gives CASSIGQLPYEQYF.

This clonotype was observed a few times. The CDR3 DNA follows: TGCGCCAGCAGCGATCGACCGGGACAGTTAAATGAAAAACTGTTTTTT. Encoded protein: CASSDRPGQLNEKLFF. The J gene is TRBJ1-4, the V gene TRBV5-1; 7 bases map to TRBD1. CDR3 size: 16 residues. Trimming at V came to 4 bases and at J to 5 bases, leaving 11 bases not matched to a gene. From germline, CDR1 is SGHRS and CDR2 YFSETQ.

The chain joins TRBV5-1 to TRBJ2-7; 7 bases match TRBD2. In germline, CDR1 is SGHRS, CDR2 YFSETQ. CDR3 length: 16 amino acids. The V gene end was trimmed by 0 bases and the J gene end by 3 bases; junction bases not matched to a gene: 9. This CDR3 reads CASSLVSGGSVYEQYF. The CDR3 DNA is TGCGCCAGCAGCTTGGTTAGCGGCGGGAGTGTCTACGAGCAGTACTTC.

As for this clonotype: This may be a read error: a much more frequent sequence differs by one nucleotide. The chain uses TRBV5-5 and TRBJ2-3, with 10 bases fitting TRBD1. Germline CDR1 is SGHKS and CDR2 is YYEKEE (reference sequence). This CDR3 is 17 amino acids long. In DNA form, the CDR3 reads TGTGCCAGCAGCTCGACCCTGACAGGGGGCGGCACAGATGCGCAGTATTTT. Its translation is CASSSTLTGGGTDAQYF.

The count of this clonotype is one. J is TRBJ2-7 and V is TRBV5-6; 11 nucleotides align to TRBD2. CDR1 SGHDT and CDR2 YYEEEE come from the germline V gene. The V and J ends lost 4 bases and 7 bases, in that order; junction bases with no gene match: 7. The CDR3 length is 14 residues. This chain's CDR3 is CASSIAGGPLEQYF. Here the CDR3 DNA reads TGTGCCAGCAGCATAGCGGGAGGGCCCTTGGAGCAGTACTTC.